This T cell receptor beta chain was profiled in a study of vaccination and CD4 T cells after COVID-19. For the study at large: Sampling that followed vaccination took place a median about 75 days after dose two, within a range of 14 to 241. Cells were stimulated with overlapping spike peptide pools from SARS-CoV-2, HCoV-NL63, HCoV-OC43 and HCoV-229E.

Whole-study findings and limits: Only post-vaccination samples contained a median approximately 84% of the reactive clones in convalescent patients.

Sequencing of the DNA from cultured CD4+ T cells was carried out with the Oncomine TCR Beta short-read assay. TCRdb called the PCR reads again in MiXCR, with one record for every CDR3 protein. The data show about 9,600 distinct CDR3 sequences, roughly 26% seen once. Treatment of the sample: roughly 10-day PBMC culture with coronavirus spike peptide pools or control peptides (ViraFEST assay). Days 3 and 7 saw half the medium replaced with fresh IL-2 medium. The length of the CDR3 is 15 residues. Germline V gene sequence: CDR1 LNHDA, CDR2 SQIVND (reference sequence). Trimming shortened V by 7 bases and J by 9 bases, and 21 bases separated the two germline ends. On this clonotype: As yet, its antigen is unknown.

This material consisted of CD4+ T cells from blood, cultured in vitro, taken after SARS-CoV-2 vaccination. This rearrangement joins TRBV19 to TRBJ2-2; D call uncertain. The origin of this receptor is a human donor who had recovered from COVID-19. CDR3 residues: CASKTGTTQGRELFF. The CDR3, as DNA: TGTGCCAGTAAGACCGGCACTACTCAAGGCAGGGAGCTGTTTTTT. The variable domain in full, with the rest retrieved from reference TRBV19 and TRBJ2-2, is DGGITQSPKYLFRKEGQNVTLSCEQNLNHDAMYWYRQDPGQGLRLIYYSQIVNDFQKGDIAEGYSVSREKKESFPLTVTSAQKNPTAFYLCASKTGTTQGRELFFGEGSRLTVL.